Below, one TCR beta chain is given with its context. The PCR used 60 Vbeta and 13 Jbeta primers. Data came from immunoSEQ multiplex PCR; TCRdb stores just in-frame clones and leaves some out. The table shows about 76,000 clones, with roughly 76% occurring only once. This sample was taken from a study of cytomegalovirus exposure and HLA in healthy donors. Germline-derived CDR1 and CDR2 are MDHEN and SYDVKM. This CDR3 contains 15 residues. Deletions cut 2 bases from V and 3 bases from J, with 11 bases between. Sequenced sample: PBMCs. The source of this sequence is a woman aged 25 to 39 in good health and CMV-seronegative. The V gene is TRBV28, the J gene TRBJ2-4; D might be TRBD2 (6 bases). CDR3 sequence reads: CASSLRGFVKNIQYF. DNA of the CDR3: TGTGCCAGCAGTTTACGGGGGTTTGTCAAAAACATTCAGTACTTC.